This T cell receptor (beta chain) was obtained from a study of T cells in women clearing cervical HPV infection. Study-wide background: Cases' blood sampling followed lesion detection by median approximately 150 days (90 to 200). The study, taken as a whole, reports: Unknown T-cell numbers per sample may underlie the richness differences.

Prevalent HPV16 infections were excluded; only incident single HPV16 infections included. Average input was about 1.2 ug genomic DNA for immunoSEQ TCR beta CDR3 amplification. Sequenced by immunoSEQ multiplex PCR; TCRdb stores in-frame clones only, minus some. Its table lists about 26,000 clones. In regard to this clone: The antigen remains unidentified. The sequence runs out 3 residues before the end of the CDR3; the remainder is reconstructed from the germline J gene.

This CDR3 spans 14 amino acids. The germline CDR1 and CDR2 sequences are MNHNS and SASEGT. The rearrangement uses TRBV6-1 and TRBJ1-2, with D possibly matching TRBD1 (5 bases). The receptor comes from a woman aged 18-70 years with a cervical HPV16 infection that either progressed to CIN3+ or cleared (not recorded which). The source material was blood buffy coat. The CDR3 DNA, read in part, is TGTGCCAGCAGTGAAGCGCATCGGGGGTCGGGC. Residues: CASSEAHRGSG. The complete CDR3 reads CASSEAHRGSGYTF.